This entry is about one TCR beta chain. Its specificity is unknown. This record belongs to a study of cytomegalovirus exposure and HLA in healthy donors. General study results and limits: The study had only CMV serostatus as immune exposure information. The authors later linked a missense DCLRE1C variant to TCR beta V- and J-gene trimming.

Both 60 Vbeta primers and 13 Jbeta primers went into the PCR. Measured with immunoSEQ multiplex PCR; TCRdb has only the in-frame clones, and not every one. The sample shows under 150,000 clones, around three quarters of them seen only once. The TCR comes from a man aged 35 to 55 in good health and CMV-seropositive. The source material was PBMCs.

The CDR3 here is CASSGSSAVYEQYF. Here the CDR3 DNA reads TGCGCCAGCAGTGGTTCTAGCGCTGTCTACGAGCAGTACTTC. The gene calls are TRBV10-2 and TRBJ2-5; perhaps TRBD2 as D (6 bases). The end of the DNA fits TRBJ2-7 better, so the J call may be wrong. The CDR3 runs to 14 residues. Germline CDR1 is WSHSY and CDR2 is SAAADI.